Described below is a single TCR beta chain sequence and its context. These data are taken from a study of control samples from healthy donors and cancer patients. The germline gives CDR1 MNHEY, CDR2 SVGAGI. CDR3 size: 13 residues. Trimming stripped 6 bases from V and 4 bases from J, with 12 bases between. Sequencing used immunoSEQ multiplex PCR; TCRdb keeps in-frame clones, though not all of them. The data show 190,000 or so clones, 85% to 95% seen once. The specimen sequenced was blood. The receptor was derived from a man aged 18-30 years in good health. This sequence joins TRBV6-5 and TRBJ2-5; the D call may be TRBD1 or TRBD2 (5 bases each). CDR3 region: CASRESGTETQYF. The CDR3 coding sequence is TGTGCCAGCAGGGAGTCCGGGACAGAGACCCAGTACTTC.